The 3 T cell receptor beta chains in this list originate from one sample, sequenced in a study of CD8 T cells in ankylosing spondylitis. TCRdb used MiXCR to reprocess the 5' RACE reads, holding one entry per CDR3 protein. Among 350,000 to 450,000 distinct CDR3 sequences listed, 25% to 30% were seen once. Study outcomes and limitations: Among TCR beta sequences, a motif of eight highly homologous variants appeared characteristic of ankylosing spondylitis blood.

Antigen specificity for these receptors is unknown. Sequences were obtained from blood, either unsorted or a sorted T cell fraction (not recorded which). The receptors shown here come from a male donor with ankylosing spondylitis.

The J gene is TRBJ2-2, the V gene TRBV7-9; D may be TRBD2 (5 bases). Per germline, CDR1 SEHNR and CDR2 FQNEAQ (reference sequence). V gave up 7 bases and J gave up 4 bases, with 22 bases separating them. This CDR3 spans 17 amino acids. CDR3 sequence reads: CASTLTRRADLTGELFF. DNA for the CDR3: TGTGCCAGCACCCTAACCCGTAGAGCGGACCTCACCGGGGAGCTGTTTTTT. The variable domain in full, with the rest retrieved from reference TRBV7-9 and TRBJ2-2, is DTGVSQNPRHKITKRGQNVTFRCDPISEHNRLYWYRQTLGQGPEFLTYFQNEAQLEKSRLLSDRFSAERPKGSFSTLEIQRTEQGDSAMYLCASTLTRRADLTGELFFGEGSRLTVL.

The chain has TRBV24-1 and TRBJ2-1; 7 nucleotides match TRBD1. The CDR3 consists of 15 residues. The germline V gene encodes CDR1 KGHDR and CDR2 SFDVKD. V lost 5 bases and J lost 2; bases outside the gene matches: 5. As DNA, the CDR3 is TGTGCCACCAGTGTCAGGGGGACAGCCTACAATGAGCAGTTCTTC. Translated: CATSVRGTAYNEQFF.

J is TRBJ1-5 and V is TRBV20-1; D perhaps matches TRBD1 (5 bases). From germline, CDR1 is DFQATT and CDR2 SNEGSKA (reference sequence). V dropped 0 bases and J dropped 5 bases, with 14 bases sitting between them. The length of the CDR3 is 15 residues. The CDR3 nucleotides read TGCAGTGCTAGAGATTCGGGGGAAGAAGATCAGCCCCAGCATTTT. Its protein product is CSARDSGEEDQPQHF.